This T cell receptor (beta chain) was sequenced for a study of cytomegalovirus exposure and HLA in healthy donors. Study-wide results and limits: Usually a TCR sequence was rare, but some public TCRs were found in many donors.

In the PCR, 60 Vbeta and 13 Jbeta primers were used. Per the original methods: Later work found about 80 million unique TCR beta chains, with some 11 million shared. Here immunoSEQ multiplex PCR was the method, and the copy in TCRdb shows in-frame clones only, minus some. The V and J calls and clone size are taken from that table; D and trimming were inferred from the DNA. Among about 150,000 clones, approximately 9% were seen once, and the ten largest hold about 2%. Worth noting for this clone: The antigen is unknown.

Healthy bone marrow donors made up the donors. J was trimmed by 5 bases and V by 5 bases; bases with no gene match: 8. Germline V gene sequence: CDR1 SGHVS, CDR2 FQNEAQ. The CDR3 loop spans 15 amino acids. The V gene is TRBV7-8, the J gene TRBJ2-7; 11 bases map to TRBD2. Sequenced sample: PBMCs. This receptor was taken from a male donor in good health and CMV-seronegative. CDR3 nucleotide sequence: TGTGCCAGCAGCCTTCGACTAGCGGGGCAGAACGAGCAGTACTTC. As protein: CASSLRLAGQNEQYF.